Each of the 15 T cell receptor beta chains below was sequenced from the same sample in a study of CD4 T cells in relation to SARS-CoV-2 and coronaviruses. Unexposed donor CD4+ T cells date from about 2010-2018, before the COVID-19 pandemic. The cells were cultured for less than twelve days before CD4+ T cells were isolated. Profiling relied on immunoSEQ multiplex PCR, and the TCRdb table lists in-frame clones only, not all of them. Found here are about 26,000 clones, over 60% of them singletons; the top ten hold 20% to 25%. Antigens of these TCRs are unknown. The source material was CD4+ T cells from PBMCs, cultured in vitro. The source of these receptors is a human donor in good health.

The chain couples TRBV7-2 to TRBJ2-3, with TRBD2 matching 13 bases. Trimming removed 4 bases from V and 4 bases from J; junction bases left unmatched: 5. CDR3 length: 16 amino acids. CDR1 SGHTA and CDR2 FQGNSA come from the germline V gene. The CDR3 loop is CASSYTSGRASDTQYF. The CDR3 DNA reads TGTGCCAGCAGCTACACTAGCGGGAGGGCCTCAGATACGCAGTATTTT.

V usage is TRBV2 and J usage is TRBJ2-1, with D unresolved. Germline V gene lookup returns CDR1 SNHLY and CDR2 FYNNEI. The CDR3 is 12 amino acids. Trimming removed 3 bases at V and 4 bases at J, with 4 bases between. In DNA, the CDR3 is TGTGCCAGCAGTGATGAGTACAATGAGCAGTTCTTC. This gives the protein CASSDEYNEQFF.

The rearrangement uses TRBV7-3 and TRBJ2-6; 10 bases line up with TRBD2. This CDR3 spans 20 amino acids. Trimming cost V 5 bases and J 0 bases; bases outside gene matches: 13. CDR1 and CDR2 (germline): SGHTA, FQGTGA. The CDR3 bases are TGTGCCAGCAGCCCTAATCCCGAAGTAGCGGGAGGCTCTGGGGCCAACGTCCTGACTTTC. Translating it yields CASSPNPEVAGGSGANVLTF.

This chain joins TRBV7-9 and TRBJ2-2; TRBD1 matches 7 bases. Germline trimming cut 5 bases from V and 4 bases from J; bases unmatched to any gene: 7. Germline lookup yields CDR1 SEHNR and CDR2 FQNEAQ (reference sequence). The CDR3 consists of 15 residues. The CDR3 region is CASSPRAGGTGELFF. The CDR3 nucleotides read TGTGCCAGCAGCCCGCGGGCAGGGGGCACCGGGGAGCTGTTTTTT.

J is TRBJ1-1 and V is TRBV2; 10 nucleotides match TRBD1. The V and J ends lost 7 bases and 1 base, in that order; junction bases with no gene match: 9. Germline V gene sequence: CDR1 SNHLY, CDR2 FYNNEI. The CDR3 loop spans 16 amino acids. The CDR3 region is CASTESRQGANTEAFF. In DNA, the CDR3 is TGTGCCAGCACCGAGAGTCGACAGGGGGCGAACACTGAAGCTTTCTTT.

The chain is built from TRBV27 and TRBJ1-2; 7 bases agree with TRBD1. The V segment lost 5 bases and the J segment 4 bases; nucleotides outside the gene matches: 4. This CDR3 has 13 residues. Germline V gene lookup returns CDR1 MNHEY and CDR2 SMNVEV (reference sequence). The CDR3 coding sequence is TGTGCCAGCAGTCCAGGGACAGTCTATGGCTACACCTTC. As protein: CASSPGTVYGYTF.

The genes are TRBV19 and TRBJ1-1, with a tentative D call TRBD1 (5 bases). Per the germline V gene, CDR1 is LNHDA and CDR2 is SQIVND (reference sequence). Deletions cut 5 bases from V and 0 bases from J, with 10 bases between. The CDR3 contains 14 residues. As DNA, the CDR3 is TGTGCCAGTAGTGAGGGGATCATGAACACTGAAGCTTTCTTT. This gives the protein CASSEGIMNTEAFF.

The gene calls are TRBV15 and TRBJ1-5; no clear D gene. CDR1 is LNHNV, CDR2 YYDKDF, per germline (reference sequence). The CDR3 extends over 14 amino acids. The V and J ends lost 2 bases and 3 bases respectively, with 8 bases between them. CDR3 residues: CATSRNPINQPQHF. DNA of the CDR3: TGTGCCACCAGCAGAAATCCGATCAATCAGCCCCAGCATTTT.

This chain connects TRBV19 to TRBJ2-1; tentatively, D is TRBD2 (5 bases). Trimming removed 8 bases from V and 5 bases from J, with 22 bases in between. CDR1 is LNHDA, CDR2 SQIVND, per germline (reference sequence). The CDR3 length is 16 residues. CDR3 sequence reads: CASLSLGGDRDNEQFF. The CDR3 region has the DNA TGTGCCAGTTTATCTCTTGGAGGTGATCGGGACAATGAGCAGTTCTTC.

The chain is built from TRBV5-1 and TRBJ1-2; weak D call: TRBD1 (5 bases). The CDR3 is made up of 14 amino acids. Germline V CDR1 and CDR2: SGHRS, YFSETQ. V gave up 4 bases and J gave up 8 bases, with 18 bases separating them. This chain's CDR3 is CASSPGTTNRGYTF. The CDR3 DNA is TGCGCCAGCAGCCCTGGGACGACTAATCGGGGCTACACCTTC.

The chain is built from TRBV5-1 and TRBJ2-7; 8 nucleotides align to TRBD2. The germline V gene encodes CDR1 SGHRS and CDR2 YFSETQ. Trimming cost V 0 bases and J 5 bases; bases outside gene matches: 4. The CDR3 covers 14 residues. The CDR3 here is CASSLDGGANEQYF. DNA of the CDR3: TGCGCCAGCAGCTTGGACGGGGGGGCTAACGAGCAGTACTTC.

The V and J genes are TRBV6-2 or TRBV6-3 and TRBJ2-5, with D perhaps matching TRBD2 (5 bases). The CDR3 length is 14 residues. Trimming cost V 2 bases and J 3 bases, with 10 bases left between them. In germline, CDR1 is MNHEY, CDR2 SVGEGT. The CDR3 reads CASSYGLREETQYF. The CDR3 DNA sequence: TGTGCCAGCAGTTACGGGCTGAGGGAAGAGACCCAGTACTTC.

The chain employs TRBV10-3 and TRBJ2-5, with D possibly being TRBD1 (5 bases). The CDR3 contains 15 residues. V lost 3 bases and J lost 1, with 12 bases in between. Germline V gene sequence: CDR1 ENHRY, CDR2 SYGVKD. CDR3 coding DNA: TGTGCCATCAGTGAAACAGGTATAAGCCAAGAGACCCAGTACTTC. This encodes CAISETGISQETQYF.

The V and J genes are TRBV5-6 and TRBJ2-7, with D tentatively TRBD1 (5 bases). The length of the CDR3 is 16 residues. The germline V gene has CDR1 SGHDT and CDR2 YYEEEE. The ends were cut back, 1 base at V and 1 base at J, with 15 bases in the middle. The CDR3 region is CASSLPQGMGSYEQYF. CDR3 DNA: TGTGCCAGCAGCTTGCCCCAGGGTATGGGTTCCTACGAGCAGTACTTC.

This clone appeared once. This chain joins TRBV5-1 and TRBJ2-3; no clear D. The V end was cut by 4 bases, the J end by 2 bases, with 8 bases between. This CDR3 is built from 13 residues. Germline V gene data show CDR1 as SGHRS and CDR2 as YFSETQ. The CDR3 loop is CASSAGLTDTQYF. The DNA for the CDR3 is TGCGCCAGCAGCGCTGGCCTCACAGATACGCAGTATTTT.